The 4 T cell receptor beta chains below were found in one sample sequenced in a study of blood T cell repertoires in COVID-19. The method was immunoSEQ multiplex PCR; TCRdb's version includes in-frame clones alone and lacks a portion of them. The table lists 150,000 to 200,000 clones, about 86% of them singletons, with roughly 7% in the top ten. The sequencing input was peripheral blood. The receptors come from a man aged 50-60 years with active or convalescent COVID-19.

The rearrangement joins TRBV19 to TRBJ2-1, with TRBD2 matching 10 bases. Germline V gives CDR1 LNHDA, CDR2 SQIVND (reference sequence). With 5 bases clipped from V and 1 base from J, the junction kept 5 bases outside the gene matches. This CDR3 is built from 16 residues. CDR3 protein: CASSFRTSGSYNEQFF. The DNA for the CDR3 is TGTGCCAGTAGTTTCCGGACTAGCGGATCCTACAATGAGCAGTTCTTC.

The chain links TRBV27 to TRBJ1-6, with D tentatively TRBD1 (6 bases). The CDR3 totals 18 residues. Germline CDR1 and CDR2: MNHEY and SMNVEV (reference sequence). V lost 2 bases to trimming and J lost 5 bases, with 19 bases between them. The CDR3 bases are TGTGCCAGCAGTTTAGGCGCCACAGGGCCTGCCCATAATTCACCCCTCCACTTT. This gives the protein CASSLGATGPAHNSPLHF.

In regard to this clone: Other DNA sequences within the sample encode an identical CDR3. The V call is TRBV2, the J call TRBJ2-7; 12 nucleotides match TRBD2. CDR3 length equals 15 residues. Germline V gene lookup returns CDR1 SNHLY and CDR2 FYNNEI. With 3 bases clipped from V and 0 bases from J, the junction kept 0 bases outside the gene matches. The CDR3 coding sequence is TGTGCCAGCAGTGAGACTAGCGGGAGCTCCTACGAGCAGTACTTC. Protein: CASSETSGSSYEQYF.

The chain carries TRBV5-5 and TRBJ1-3, with 7 bases matching TRBD1. V trimming: 1 base; J trimming: 0 bases; junction bases outside the gene matches: 1. The CDR3 has 15 amino acids. In germline, CDR1 is SGHKS, CDR2 YYEKEE (reference sequence). CDR3 bases: TGTGCCAGCAGCTTGCAGGGGGACTCTGGAAACACCATATATTTT. Residues: CASSLQGDSGNTIYF.